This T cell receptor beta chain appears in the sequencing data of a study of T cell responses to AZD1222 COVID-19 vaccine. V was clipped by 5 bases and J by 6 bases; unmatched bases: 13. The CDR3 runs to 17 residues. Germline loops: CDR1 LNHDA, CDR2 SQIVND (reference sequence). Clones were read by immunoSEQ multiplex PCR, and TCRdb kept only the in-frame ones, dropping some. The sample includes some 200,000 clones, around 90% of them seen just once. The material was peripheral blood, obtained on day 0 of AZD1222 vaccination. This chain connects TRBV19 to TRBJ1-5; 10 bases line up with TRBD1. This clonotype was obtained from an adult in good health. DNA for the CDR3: TGTGCCAGTAGTCCCCGCAAGACAGGGGGCTTCTCTCAGCCCCAGCATTTT. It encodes CASSPRKTGGFSQPQHF.